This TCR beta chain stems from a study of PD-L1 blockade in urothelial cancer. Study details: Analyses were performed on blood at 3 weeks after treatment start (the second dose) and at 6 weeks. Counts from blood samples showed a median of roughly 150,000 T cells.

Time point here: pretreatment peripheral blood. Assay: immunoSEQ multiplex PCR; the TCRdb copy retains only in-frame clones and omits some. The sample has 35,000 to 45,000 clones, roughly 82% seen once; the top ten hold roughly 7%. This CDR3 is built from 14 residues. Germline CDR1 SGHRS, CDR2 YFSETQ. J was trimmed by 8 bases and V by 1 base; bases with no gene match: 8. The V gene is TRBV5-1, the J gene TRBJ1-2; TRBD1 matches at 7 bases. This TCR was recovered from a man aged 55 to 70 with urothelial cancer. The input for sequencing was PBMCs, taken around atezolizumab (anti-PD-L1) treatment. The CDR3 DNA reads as TGCGCCAGCAGCTTGTTGGGCAGGGGGTCCGGCTACACCTTC. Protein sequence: CASSLLGRGSGYTF.